This T cell receptor (beta chain) was sequenced in a study of T-cell reconstitution after alpha-beta-depleted transplantation in children. Study conclusions and caveats: Several hundred expanded graft clones reportedly gave rise to the alpha-beta T cells present about two months after transplant. The origin of high day-60 TCRbeta diversity in some patients lay in surviving recipient T cells and thymic progenitors. At the one-year point after transplant, T-cell counts and TCRbeta diversity were found to come mostly from T cells that had been newly produced.

Germline CDR1 reads SGDLS; CDR2 reads YYNGEE. The J segment lost 5 bases and the V segment lost 4 bases, leaving 8 bases of the junction unmatched. This CDR3 is built from 15 residues. This clonotype was observed a handful of times. The antigen remains unidentified. Unique molecular identifiers tagged the TCRbeta library. One entry per CDR3 protein results from TCRdb running MiXCR on the PCR reads. The sample lists about 900,000 distinct CDR3 sequences; 25% to 35% were seen once. The chain recombines TRBV9 with TRBJ1-4; 7 positions match TRBD1. This receptor was obtained from a boy in the first two years of life who had a stem cell transplant for SCID, so the T cells may come from the graft donor. The source was PBMCs, mostly from graft donor cells, collected 360 days after TCRalphabeta/CD19-depleted stem cell transplant. The CDR3 region is CASSFSTGKNEKLFF. DNA of the CDR3: TGTGCCAGCAGCTTCTCGACAGGGAAGAATGAAAAACTGTTTTTT.